The sequence of this T cell receptor beta chain was determined in a study of T cell responses to AZD1222 COVID-19 vaccine. A word on this clone: Its specificity is unknown.

Germline values: CDR1 KGHSH, CDR2 LQKENI. This CDR3 has 15 residues. The V end lost 0 bases, the J end lost 1 base, and 9 bases lay between the germline ends. Findings of the study overall: Females made up more of the donors, who were largely white British, and clonal diversity may have come out too low.

Produced via immunoSEQ multiplex PCR; TCRdb's table is partial and in-frame only. The data contain approximately 110,000 clones, around nine tenths of them singletons. This chain connects TRBV18 to TRBJ1-1; TRBD1 is a possible D gene (5 bases). The sequencing used peripheral blood, collected on day 0 of AZD1222 vaccination. This clonotype was obtained from an adult in good health. The CDR3 DNA reads as TGTGCCAGCTCACCACCGCGGGGGTCGAACACTGAAGCTTTCTTT. Translation: CASSPPRGSNTEAFF.